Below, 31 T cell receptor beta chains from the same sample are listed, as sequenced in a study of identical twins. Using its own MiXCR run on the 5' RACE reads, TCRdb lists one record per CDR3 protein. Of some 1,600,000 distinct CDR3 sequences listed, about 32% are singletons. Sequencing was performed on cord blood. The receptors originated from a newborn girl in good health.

CDR3 residues: CASSDPRPNSRDEQYF. The CDR3 DNA follows: TGTGCCAGCAGTGATCCAAGGCCTAACTCGAGGGACGAGCAGTACTTC. V usage is TRBV2 and J usage is TRBJ2-5; D possibly corresponds to TRBD2 (5 bases). Judging by the DNA end, TRBJ2-7 fits better; the J call may be wrong. In germline, CDR1 is SNHLY, CDR2 FYNNEI. The CDR3 runs 16 residues.

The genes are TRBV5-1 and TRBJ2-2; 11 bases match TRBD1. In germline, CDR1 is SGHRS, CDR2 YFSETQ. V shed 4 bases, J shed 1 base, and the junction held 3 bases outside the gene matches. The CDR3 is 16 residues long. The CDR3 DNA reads TGCGCCAGCAGCCTAGGGACAGGGGGGAACACCGGGGAGCTGTTTTTT. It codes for CASSLGTGGNTGELFF.

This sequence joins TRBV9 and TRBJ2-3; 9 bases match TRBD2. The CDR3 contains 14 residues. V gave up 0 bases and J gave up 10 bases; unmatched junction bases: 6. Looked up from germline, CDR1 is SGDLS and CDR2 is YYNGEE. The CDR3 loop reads CASSVGLADDAQYF. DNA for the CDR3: TGTGCCAGCAGCGTAGGACTAGCGGATGATGCGCAGTATTTT.

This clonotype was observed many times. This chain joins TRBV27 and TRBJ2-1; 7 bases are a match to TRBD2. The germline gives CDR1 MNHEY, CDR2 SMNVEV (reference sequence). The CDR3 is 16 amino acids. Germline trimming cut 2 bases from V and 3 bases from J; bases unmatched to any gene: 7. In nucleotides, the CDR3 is TGTGCCAGCAGTTTAACCGGGAGGCACTACTACAATGAGCAGTTCTTC. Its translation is CASSLTGRHYYNEQFF.

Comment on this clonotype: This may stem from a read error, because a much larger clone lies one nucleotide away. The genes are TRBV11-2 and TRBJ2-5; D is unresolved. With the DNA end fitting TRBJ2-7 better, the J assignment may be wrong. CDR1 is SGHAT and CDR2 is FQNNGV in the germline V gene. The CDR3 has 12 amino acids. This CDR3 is CANSLEVGEQYF. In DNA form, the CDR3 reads TGTGCCAACAGCTTAGAAGTCGGCGAGCAGTACTTC.

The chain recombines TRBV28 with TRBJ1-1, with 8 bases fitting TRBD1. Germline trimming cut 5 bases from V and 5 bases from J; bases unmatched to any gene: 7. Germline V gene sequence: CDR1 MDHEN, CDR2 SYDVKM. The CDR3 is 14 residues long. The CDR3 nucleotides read TGTGCCAGCAGTGCTTACAGGGGGGGGACTGAAGCTTTCTTT. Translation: CASSAYRGGTEAFF.

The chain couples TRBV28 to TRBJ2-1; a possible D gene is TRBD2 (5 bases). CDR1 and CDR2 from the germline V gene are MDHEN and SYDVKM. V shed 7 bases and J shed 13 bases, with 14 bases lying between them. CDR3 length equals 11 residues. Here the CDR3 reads CASTGFETQFF. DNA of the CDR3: TGTGCCAGCACGGGGTTCGAGACCCAGTTCTTC.

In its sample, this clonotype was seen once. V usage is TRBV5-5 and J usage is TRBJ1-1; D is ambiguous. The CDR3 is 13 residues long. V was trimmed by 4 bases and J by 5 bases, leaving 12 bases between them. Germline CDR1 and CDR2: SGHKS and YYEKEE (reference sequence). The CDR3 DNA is TGTGCCAGCAGCCCGCCACGGTTTACTGAAGCTTTCTTT. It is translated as CASSPPRFTEAFF.

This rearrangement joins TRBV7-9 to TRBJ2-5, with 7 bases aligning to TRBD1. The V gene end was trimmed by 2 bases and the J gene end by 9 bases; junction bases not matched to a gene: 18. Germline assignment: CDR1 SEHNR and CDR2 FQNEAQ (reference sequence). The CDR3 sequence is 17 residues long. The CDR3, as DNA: TGTGCCAGCAGCTTACCCAGATCCGGATCGACAGGGCCGGCCCAGTACTTC. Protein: CASSLPRSGSTGPAQYF.

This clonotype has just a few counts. Here the CDR3 DNA reads TGCAGCGTTGAAGATCGGGGGGCCGGGGAGCTGTTTTTT. Its translation: CSVEDRGAGELFF. This chain links TRBV29-1 with TRBJ2-2; 7 bases match TRBD2. With V trimmed by 0 bases and J by 6 bases, 1 base remained unmatched. The CDR3 loop spans 13 amino acids. Germline values: CDR1 SQVTM, CDR2 ANQGSEA.

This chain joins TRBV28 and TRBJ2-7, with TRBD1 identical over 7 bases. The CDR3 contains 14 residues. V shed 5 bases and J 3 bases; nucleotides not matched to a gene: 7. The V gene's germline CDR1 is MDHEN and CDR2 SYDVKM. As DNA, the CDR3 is TGTGCCAGCAGTCCCCCCACAGGGGTCTACGAGCAGTACTTC. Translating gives CASSPPTGVYEQYF.

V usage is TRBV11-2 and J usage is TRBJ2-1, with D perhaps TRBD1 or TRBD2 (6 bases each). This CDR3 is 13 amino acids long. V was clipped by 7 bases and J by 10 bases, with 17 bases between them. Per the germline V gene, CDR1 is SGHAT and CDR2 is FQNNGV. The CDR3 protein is CASTFSGAAEQFF. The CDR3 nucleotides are TGTGCCAGCACCTTCTCGGGGGCGGCAGAGCAGTTCTTC.

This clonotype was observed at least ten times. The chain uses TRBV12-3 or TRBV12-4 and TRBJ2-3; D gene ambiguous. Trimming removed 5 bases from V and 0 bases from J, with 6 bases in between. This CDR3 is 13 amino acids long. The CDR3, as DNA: TGTGCCAGCAGTAGGAGAAGCACAGATACGCAGTATTTT. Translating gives CASSRRSTDTQYF.

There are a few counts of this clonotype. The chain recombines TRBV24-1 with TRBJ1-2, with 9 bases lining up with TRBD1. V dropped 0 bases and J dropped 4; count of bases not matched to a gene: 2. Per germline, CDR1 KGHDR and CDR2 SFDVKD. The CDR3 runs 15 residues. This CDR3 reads CATSDLTGGAYGYTF. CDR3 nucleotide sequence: TGTGCCACCAGTGATTTGACAGGGGGCGCCTATGGCTACACCTTC.

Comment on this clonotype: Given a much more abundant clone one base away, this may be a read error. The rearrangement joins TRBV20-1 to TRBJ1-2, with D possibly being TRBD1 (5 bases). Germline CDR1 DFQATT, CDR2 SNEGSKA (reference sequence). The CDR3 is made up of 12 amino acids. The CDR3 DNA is TGCAGTTCTAGAGGGGCTAACTATGGCTACACCTTC. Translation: CSSRGANYGYTF.

The CDR3 DNA is TGTGCCAGCAGCCTACACTCCAGGGGGGCTTATGGCTACACCTTC. It yields the protein CASSLHSRGAYGYTF. The chain has TRBV7-2 and TRBJ1-2; 7 nucleotides line up with TRBD1. The CDR3 is 15 residues long. Per germline, CDR1 SGHTA and CDR2 FQGNSA. The ends lost 5 bases at V and 5 bases at J; junction bases unmatched: 11. The entire variable domain, with the rest obtained from reference TRBV7-2 and TRBJ1-2, is as follows: GAGVSQSPSNKVTEKGKDVELRCDPISGHTALYWYRQSLGQGLEFLIYFQGNSAPDKSGLPSDRFSAERTGGSVSTLTIQRTQQEDSAVYLCASSLHSRGAYGYTFGSGTRLTVV.

CDR3 region: CASSQGFLPSGQETQYF. As DNA, the CDR3 is TGTGCCAGCAGCCAGGGGTTTCTTCCTAGCGGGCAAGAGACCCAGTACTTC. This rearrangement joins TRBV3-1 to TRBJ2-5; 8 positions agree with TRBD2. In germline, CDR1 is LGHDT, CDR2 YNNKEL (reference sequence). V was pared by 3 bases and J by 2 bases, with 11 bases of the junction left unmatched. CDR3 length: 17 residues.

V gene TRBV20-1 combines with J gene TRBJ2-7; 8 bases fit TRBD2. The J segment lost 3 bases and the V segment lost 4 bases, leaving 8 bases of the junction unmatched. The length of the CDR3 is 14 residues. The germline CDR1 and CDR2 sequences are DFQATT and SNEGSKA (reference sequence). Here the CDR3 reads CSAMRSGTFYEQYF. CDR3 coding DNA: TGCAGTGCTATGCGTAGCGGGACCTTCTACGAGCAGTACTTC.

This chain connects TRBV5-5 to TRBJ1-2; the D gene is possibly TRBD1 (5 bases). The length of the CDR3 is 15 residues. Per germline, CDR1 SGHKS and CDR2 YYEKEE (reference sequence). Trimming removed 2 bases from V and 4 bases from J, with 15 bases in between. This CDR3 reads CASSFRLRASYGYTF. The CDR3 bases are TGTGCCAGCAGCTTCCGGCTCAGGGCTAGCTATGGCTACACCTTC.

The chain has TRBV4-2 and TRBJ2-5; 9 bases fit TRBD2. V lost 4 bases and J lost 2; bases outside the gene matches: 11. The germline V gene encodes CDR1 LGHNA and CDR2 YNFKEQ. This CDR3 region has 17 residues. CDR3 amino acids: CASSLKALLAGQETQYF. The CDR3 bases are TGTGCCAGCAGCCTTAAGGCACTGCTAGCGGGGCAAGAGACCCAGTACTTC.

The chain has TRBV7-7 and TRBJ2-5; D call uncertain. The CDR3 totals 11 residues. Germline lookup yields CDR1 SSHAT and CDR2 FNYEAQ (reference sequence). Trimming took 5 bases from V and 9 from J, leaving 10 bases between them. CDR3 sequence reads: CASSPLKAQYF. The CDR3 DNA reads TGTGCCAGCAGCCCGCTCAAGGCCCAGTACTTC.

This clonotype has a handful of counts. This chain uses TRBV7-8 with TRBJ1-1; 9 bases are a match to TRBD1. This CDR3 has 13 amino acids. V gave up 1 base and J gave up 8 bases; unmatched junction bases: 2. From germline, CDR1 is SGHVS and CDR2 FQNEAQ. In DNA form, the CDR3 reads TGTGCCAGCAGCTTAGGGACAGGGGACGAAGCTTTCTTT. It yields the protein CASSLGTGDEAFF.

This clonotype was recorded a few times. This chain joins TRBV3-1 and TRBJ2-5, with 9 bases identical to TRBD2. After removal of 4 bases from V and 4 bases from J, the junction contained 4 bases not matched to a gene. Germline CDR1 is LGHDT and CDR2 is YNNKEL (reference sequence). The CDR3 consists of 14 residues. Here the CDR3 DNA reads TGTGCCAGCAGCCTCATAGCGGGAGTAGAGACCCAGTACTTC. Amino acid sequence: CASSLIAGVETQYF.

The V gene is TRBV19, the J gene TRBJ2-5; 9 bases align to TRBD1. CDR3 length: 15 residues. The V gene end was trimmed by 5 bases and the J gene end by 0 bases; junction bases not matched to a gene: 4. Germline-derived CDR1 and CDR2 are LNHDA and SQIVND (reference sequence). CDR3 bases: TGTGCCAGTAGTCCCGGACAGGGGTACCAAGAGACCCAGTACTTC. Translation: CASSPGQGYQETQYF.

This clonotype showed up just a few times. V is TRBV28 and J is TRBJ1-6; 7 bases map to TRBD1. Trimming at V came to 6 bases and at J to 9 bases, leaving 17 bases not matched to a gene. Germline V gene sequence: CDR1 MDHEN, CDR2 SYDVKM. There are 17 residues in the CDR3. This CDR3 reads CASSLDRVGLGFSPLHF. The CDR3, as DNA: TGTGCCAGCAGCCTCGACAGGGTTGGTCTTGGTTTTTCACCCCTCCACTTT. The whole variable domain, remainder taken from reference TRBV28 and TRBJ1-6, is DVKVTQSSRYLVKRTGEKVFLECVQDMDHENMFWYRQDPGLGLRLIYFSYDVKMKEKGDIPEGYSVSREKKERFSLILESASTNQTSMYLCASSLDRVGLGFSPLHFGNGTRLTVT.

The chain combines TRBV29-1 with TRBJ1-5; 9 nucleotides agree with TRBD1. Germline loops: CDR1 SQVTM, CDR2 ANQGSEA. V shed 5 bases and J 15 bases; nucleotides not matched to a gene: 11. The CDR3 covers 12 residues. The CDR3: CSVPRNRQGGHF. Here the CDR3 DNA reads TGCAGCGTTCCGAGAAATCGACAGGGGGGGCATTTT.

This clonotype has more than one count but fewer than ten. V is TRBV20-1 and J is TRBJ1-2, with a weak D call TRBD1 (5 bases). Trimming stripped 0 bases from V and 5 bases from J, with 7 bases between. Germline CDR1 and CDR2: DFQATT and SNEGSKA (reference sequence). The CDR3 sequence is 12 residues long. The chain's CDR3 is CSARDKGYGYTF. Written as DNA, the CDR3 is TGCAGTGCTAGAGATAAGGGGTATGGCTACACCTTC.

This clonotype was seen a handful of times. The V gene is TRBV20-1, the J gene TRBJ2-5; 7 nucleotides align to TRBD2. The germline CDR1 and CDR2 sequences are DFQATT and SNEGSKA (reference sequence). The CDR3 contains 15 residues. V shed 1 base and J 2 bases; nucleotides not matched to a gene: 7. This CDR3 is CSARVRGSGQETQYF. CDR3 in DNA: TGCAGTGCTAGAGTACGCGGGAGTGGGCAAGAGACCCAGTACTTC.

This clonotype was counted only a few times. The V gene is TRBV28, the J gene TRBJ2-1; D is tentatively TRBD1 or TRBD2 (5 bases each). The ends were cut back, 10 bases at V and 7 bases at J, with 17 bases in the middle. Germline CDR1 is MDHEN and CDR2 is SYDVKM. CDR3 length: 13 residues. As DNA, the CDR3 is TGTGCCACCTTACCCCCGGGGCGAAATGAGCAGTTCTTC. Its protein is CATLPPGRNEQFF.

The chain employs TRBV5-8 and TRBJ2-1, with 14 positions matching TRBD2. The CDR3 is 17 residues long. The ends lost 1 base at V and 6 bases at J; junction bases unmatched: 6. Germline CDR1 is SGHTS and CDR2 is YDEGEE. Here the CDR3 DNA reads TGTGCCAGCAGCTTGTTCTCCGGGACTAGCGGGAGCAATGAGCAGTTCTTC. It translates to CASSLFSGTSGSNEQFF.

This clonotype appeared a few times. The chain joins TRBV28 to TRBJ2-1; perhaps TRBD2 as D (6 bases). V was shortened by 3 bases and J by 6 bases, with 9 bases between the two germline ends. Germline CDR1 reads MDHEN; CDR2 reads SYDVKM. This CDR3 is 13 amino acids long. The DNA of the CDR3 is TGTGCCAGCAGTTTCGGGGGATCCAATGAGCAGTTCTTC. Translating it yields CASSFGGSNEQFF. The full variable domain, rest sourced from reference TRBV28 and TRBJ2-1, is DVKVTQSSRYLVKRTGEKVFLECVQDMDHENMFWYRQDPGLGLRLIYFSYDVKMKEKGDIPEGYSVSREKKERFSLILESASTNQTSMYLCASSFGGSNEQFFGPGTRLTVL.